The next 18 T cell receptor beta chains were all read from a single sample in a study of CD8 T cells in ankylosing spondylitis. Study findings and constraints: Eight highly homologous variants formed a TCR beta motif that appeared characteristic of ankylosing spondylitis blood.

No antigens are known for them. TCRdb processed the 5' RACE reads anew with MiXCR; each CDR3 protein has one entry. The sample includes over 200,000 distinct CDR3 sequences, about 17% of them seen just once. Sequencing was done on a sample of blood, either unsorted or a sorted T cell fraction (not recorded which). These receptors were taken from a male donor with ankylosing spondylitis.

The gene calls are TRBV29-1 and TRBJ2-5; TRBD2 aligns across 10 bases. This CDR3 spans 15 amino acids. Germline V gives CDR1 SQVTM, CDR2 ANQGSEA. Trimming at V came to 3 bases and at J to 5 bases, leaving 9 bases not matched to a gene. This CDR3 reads CSVEPSGRYSETQYF. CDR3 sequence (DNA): TGCAGCGTTGAGCCTAGCGGGAGATATTCGGAGACCCAGTACTTC.

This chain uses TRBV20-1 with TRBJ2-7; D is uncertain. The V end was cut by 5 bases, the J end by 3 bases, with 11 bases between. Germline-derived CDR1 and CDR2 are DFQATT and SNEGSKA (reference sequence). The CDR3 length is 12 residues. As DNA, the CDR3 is TGCAGTGCTCCCGACTTACTCTACGAGCAGTACTTC. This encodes CSAPDLLYEQYF.

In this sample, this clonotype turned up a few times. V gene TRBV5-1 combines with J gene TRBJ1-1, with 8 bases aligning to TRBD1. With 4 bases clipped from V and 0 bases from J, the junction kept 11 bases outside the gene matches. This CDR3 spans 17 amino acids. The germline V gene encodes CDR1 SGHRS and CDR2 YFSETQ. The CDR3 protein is CASSETQGGHMNTEAFF. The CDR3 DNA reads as TGCGCCAGCAGCGAAACACAGGGGGGACATATGAACACTGAAGCTTTCTTT.

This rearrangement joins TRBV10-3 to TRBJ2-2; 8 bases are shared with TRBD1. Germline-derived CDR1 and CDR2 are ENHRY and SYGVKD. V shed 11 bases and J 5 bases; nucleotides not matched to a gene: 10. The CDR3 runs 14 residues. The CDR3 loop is CASQGASGTGELFF. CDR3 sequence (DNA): TGTGCCTCCCAGGGGGCGTCTGGGACCGGGGAGCTGTTTTTT.

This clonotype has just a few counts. The CDR3 loop reads CASSYGNEETQYF. The CDR3, as DNA: TGTGCCAGCAGTTACGGCAACGAAGAGACCCAGTACTTC. V gene TRBV6-5 combines with J gene TRBJ2-5; D gene uncertain. With 2 bases removed from V and 3 bases from J, the gap between germline ends came to 7 bases. Per germline, CDR1 MNHEY and CDR2 SVGAGI. The CDR3 has 13 amino acids.

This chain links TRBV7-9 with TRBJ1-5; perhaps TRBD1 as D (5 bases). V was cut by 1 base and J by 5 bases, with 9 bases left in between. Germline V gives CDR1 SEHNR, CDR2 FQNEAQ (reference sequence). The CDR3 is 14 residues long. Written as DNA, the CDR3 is TGTGCCAGCAGCTTAGTGGGGGTAGATCAGCCCCAGCATTTT. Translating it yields CASSLVGVDQPQHF.

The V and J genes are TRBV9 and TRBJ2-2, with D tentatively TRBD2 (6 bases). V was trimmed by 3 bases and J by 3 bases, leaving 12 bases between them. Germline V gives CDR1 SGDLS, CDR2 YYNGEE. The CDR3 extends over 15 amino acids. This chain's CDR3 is CASSARDFDTGELFF. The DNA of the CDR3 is TGTGCCAGCAGCGCCCGGGACTTCGACACCGGGGAGCTGTTTTTT.

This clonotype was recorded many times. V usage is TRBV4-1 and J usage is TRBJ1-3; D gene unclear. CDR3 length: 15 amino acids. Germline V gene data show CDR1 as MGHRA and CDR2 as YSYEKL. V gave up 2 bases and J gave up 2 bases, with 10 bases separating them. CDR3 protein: CASSQNLFTGNTIYF. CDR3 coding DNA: TGCGCCAGCAGCCAAAACCTCTTTACTGGAAACACCATATATTTT.

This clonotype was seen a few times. Here the CDR3 reads CASSPPTEAYNSPLHF. CDR3 nucleotide sequence: TGTGCCAGCAGCCCCCCCACGGAGGCCTATAATTCACCCCTCCACTTT. The genes are TRBV7-3 and TRBJ1-6, with D unresolved. The germline V gene has CDR1 SGHTA and CDR2 FQGTGA. The CDR3 contains 16 residues. V was shortened by 5 bases and J by 2 bases, with 13 bases between the two germline ends.

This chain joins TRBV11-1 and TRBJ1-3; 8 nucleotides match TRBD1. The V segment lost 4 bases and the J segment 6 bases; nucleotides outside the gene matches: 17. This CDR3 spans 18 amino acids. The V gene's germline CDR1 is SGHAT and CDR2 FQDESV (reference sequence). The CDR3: CASSSAYDRTGTENTIYF. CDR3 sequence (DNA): TGTGCCAGCAGCTCCGCCTATGACCGGACAGGGACAGAAAACACCATATATTTT.

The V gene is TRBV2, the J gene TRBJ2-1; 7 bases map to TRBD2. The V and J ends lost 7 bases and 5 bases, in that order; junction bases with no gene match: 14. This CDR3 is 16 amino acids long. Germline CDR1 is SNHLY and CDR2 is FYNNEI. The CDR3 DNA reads TGTGCCAGCACCCTGGGACTTGCGGGAGCTCACAATGAGCAGTTCTTC. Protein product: CASTLGLAGAHNEQFF.

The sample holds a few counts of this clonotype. The CDR3 region has the DNA TGTGCCAGCAGTTTGGCTAGCGGGACCTACAATGAGCAGTTCTTC. Translating it yields CASSLASGTYNEQFF. The chain recombines TRBV27 with TRBJ2-1; TRBD2 matches 9 bases. CDR3 length equals 15 residues. Germline-derived CDR1 and CDR2 are MNHEY and SMNVEV (reference sequence). V lost 3 bases to trimming and J lost 2 bases; unmatched junction nucleotides: 2.

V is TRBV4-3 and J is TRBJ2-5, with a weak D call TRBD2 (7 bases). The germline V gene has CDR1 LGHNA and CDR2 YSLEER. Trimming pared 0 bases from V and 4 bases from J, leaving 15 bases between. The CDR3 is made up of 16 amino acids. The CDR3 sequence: CASSQDRRGGAETQYF. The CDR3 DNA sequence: TGCGCCAGCAGCCAAGATAGGAGGGGGGGAGCAGAGACCCAGTACTTC.

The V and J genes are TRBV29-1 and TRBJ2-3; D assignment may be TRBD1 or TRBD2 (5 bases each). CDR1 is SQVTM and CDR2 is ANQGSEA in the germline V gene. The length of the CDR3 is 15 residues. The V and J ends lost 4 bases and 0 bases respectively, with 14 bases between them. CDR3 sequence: CSVGGYGESTDTQYF. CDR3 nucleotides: TGCAGCGTTGGGGGGTACGGGGAGAGCACAGATACGCAGTATTTT.

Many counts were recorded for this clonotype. CDR3 nucleotides: TGCGCCAGCAGCCAAGCCGGGACAGGGCACTACGAGCAGTACTTC. It is translated as CASSQAGTGHYEQYF. The rearrangement uses TRBV4-1 and TRBJ2-7; 9 bases agree with TRBD1. CDR1 is MGHRA, CDR2 YSYEKL, per germline. The V and J ends lost 1 base and 3 bases, in that order; junction bases with no gene match: 4. The CDR3 is 15 residues long.

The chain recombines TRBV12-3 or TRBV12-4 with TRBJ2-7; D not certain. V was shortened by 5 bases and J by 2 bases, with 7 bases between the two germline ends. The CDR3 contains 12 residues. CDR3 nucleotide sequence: TGTGCCAGCAGTATAATTACCTACGAGCAGTACTTC. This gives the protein CASSIITYEQYF.

The CDR3 DNA reads as TGTGCCAGCAGCCAAAACAGGGGGGTGCGCGAGACCCAGTACTTC. Translation: CASSQNRGVRETQYF. The J gene is TRBJ2-5, the V gene TRBV14; the match to TRBD1 covers 8 bases. CDR1 is SGHDN, CDR2 FVKESK, per germline. CDR3 length equals 15 residues. V lost 2 bases and J lost 5; bases outside the gene matches: 7.

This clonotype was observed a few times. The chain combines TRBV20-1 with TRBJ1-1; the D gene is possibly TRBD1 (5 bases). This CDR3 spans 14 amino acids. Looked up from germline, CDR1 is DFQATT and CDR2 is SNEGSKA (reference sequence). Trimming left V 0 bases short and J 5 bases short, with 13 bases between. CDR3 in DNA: TGCAGTGCTAGAGATCGGCAGGGTGGAACTGAAGCTTTCTTT. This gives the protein CSARDRQGGTEAFF.